Below, one TCR beta chain is given with its context. This clone was counted between two and nine times. Its recognized antigen is unknown. Base quality data are lacking; no much larger clone is found one base away. The method was the immunoSEQ multiplex PCR assay. For the multiplex PCR, a mixture combining 60 forward primers for TCR Vbeta segments and 13 reverse primers for TCR Jbeta segments was used. The CDR3 region of rearranged TCR beta genes was amplified from genomic DNA by a multiplex PCR assay. On the Illumina HiSeq System, the amplified TCR beta libraries were sequenced as 87-base-pair reads. The authors' pipeline ran thus. Across the 500 to 700 repertoires, a later analysis counted 80 million or so unique TCR beta chains, roughly 11 million of which were shared by at least two donors. Raw reads were error-corrected and collapsed into unique sequences with a nearest-neighbor algorithm that merged closely related sequences to remove PCR and sequencing errors. To assign V, D and J gene segments, CDR3 sequences were aligned to IMGT reference sequences. For a sequence to be retained, at least a six-nucleotide match to both a V gene segment and a J gene segment was required. A rearrangement counted as productive if the CDR3 had no stop codons and remained in frame with V and J, and every other rearrangement counted as non-productive. CDR3 was defined by IMGT convention, running from the second conserved V-encoded cysteine to the conserved J-encoded phenylalanine. Sequences without an unambiguous match to a single V gene segment were excluded from the earlier analysis of approximately 600 of the donors. An earlier analysis of 500 to 600 of the donors classified V segments as functional when productive rearrangements were above 56.7% and as segregating when the standard deviation between donors was above 5%. To diagnose cytomegalovirus status from the catalog of TCR beta chain sequences, a statistical classification framework was built. In a later analysis, TCR nucleotide sequences were compared against IMGT/GENE-DB human TR gene sequences so that V and J genes could be assigned. In a later analysis, CDR3 sequences and most-parsimonious VDJ recombination scenarios were assigned using the TCRdist pipeline. In a later analysis, each TCR beta chain was defined by its CDR3 amino acid sequence together with its V-gene family, and reads without a unique V-gene family were excluded. A later analysis removed 592 highly shared, low-generation-probability nucleotide sequences to deal with suspected cross-contamination and a sequencing artifact. In a later analysis, a clonal expansion index for each public chain was calculated from normalized within-repertoire ranks of inferred template counts. Generation probabilities in a later analysis came from a VDJ recombination model fitted to out-of-frame rearrangements, and those results were checked against IGoR. In a later analysis, hypergeometric tests were used to score TCR-TCR, TCR-HLA and TCR-CMV co-occurrence, with a repertoire-size bias correction applied to TCR pairs. To estimate false discovery rates, a later analysis permuted the HLA or CMV assignments 20 times. A later analysis grouped co-occurring TCRs with DBSCAN, adding TCRdist sequence similarity when clustering within HLA-allele-positive subsets. Co-occurrence clustering excluded repertoires with fewer than 30,000 or more than 120,000 public chains, plus five with anomalous nucleotide sharing. TCRdb provides this immuneACCESS table in a form limited to in-frame rearrangements. Some clones are lacking; in checked studies, under half of them reflect an unresolved V gene, and why the rest are absent is not known. D and trimming were read from the DNA, whereas the V and J calls and clone size are those reported in that table. Recorded for this sample are roughly 97,000 clones; 60% to 85% of them occurred a single time. About 5.7% of the sample belongs to the ten largest clones.

The cohort was made up of several hundred healthy bone marrow donors. At the time of sampling, all cohort members were nominally healthy, though unrecorded immune exposures were likely present. The donor was CMV seropositive and was included in the group of almost 300 seropositive cohort members. A peripheral blood sample was provided by each donor, and peripheral blood mononuclear cells were used for TCR beta sequencing. The Qiagen DNeasy Blood Extraction Kit was used to extract genomic DNA from the blood cell samples. The data originate from a study of cytomegalovirus exposure and HLA in healthy donors (TCRdb year 2017). Study-level background: An earlier analysis of a few hundred of the donors reported 276 Gb of sequence data and 117 million unique TCR beta sequences obtained from roughly 170 million T cells. An early release covering 550 to 700 HLA-typed donors comprised 300 to 350 gigabases of sequencing data and roughly 86 million unique TCR sequences. Of the approximately 400 genotyped donors, over 80% were placed in the genetic ancestry cluster associated with self-reported Caucasian donors. The aim of the study was to test whether cataloging public T cell receptors could identify signatures of past pathogen exposure. Using immunosequencing, the study profiled T cell repertoires from 666 subjects and related those repertoires to cytomegalovirus serostatus. Besides the first cohort of around 670 subjects, a separate validation cohort made up of 120 different subjects was used. The study combined high-throughput TCR immunosequencing, statistical association of individual TCRs with disease status, and machine learning to predict cytomegalovirus infection status. To study patterns of TCR occurrence, a later analysis re-analyzed previously published TCR beta repertoires from under 750 donors and added high-resolution HLA genotyping. Rather than drawing on any new phenotypic data, the later analysis identified candidate immune exposures from TCR beta sequences and the way those sequences occurred across donors. In an earlier analysis of 587 of the donors, high-throughput TCR beta sequencing was used to judge whether each TCR beta V gene segment behaved as functional or pseudogenic. Alongside the repertoire data, information on donor age, sex, ethnicity and CMV serostatus was compiled. A later genetic analysis used genome-wide SNP genotypes for 398 of the 666 donors, treating that subset as a discovery cohort. All discovery cohort repertoires had been generated using a single sequencing platform. Class I and class II HLA loci were covered by the typing at four-digit resolution. The number of typed donors differed by locus: roughly 629-640 for A, B, C, DRB1 and DQB1; 500 to 550 for DQA1; 606 for DPA1; and about 450 for DPB1. Four or five DR-DQ haplotypes were treated as single units for association and clustering because of strong linkage in the cohort. On average, 235,054 unique TCR beta nucleotide sequences were sequenced per donor among 350 to 400 genotyped donors of the cohort, with around 19% of those sequences being non-productive. Overall study results and their limits: When HLA alleles, especially DR and DQ, strongly co-occurred, TCR associations were difficult to assign to individual alleles. The presence/absence analyses assumed that sequencing depth was roughly uniform across donors, and that assumption may not be true. In a later analysis, HLA-associated TCR beta chains showed more clonal expansion and lower generation probabilities than non-associated chains that were equally common. In a later genetic analysis, a missense DCLRE1C variant was associated with V-gene and J-gene trimming of TCR beta chains, and the association was replicated in an independent cohort. It was suggested by the authors that the approach could potentially be generalized to other disease states and immunological phenotypes. In a later analysis, several top co-occurrence clusters were reported to appear linked to parvovirus B19, influenza, CMV and Epstein-Barr virus. A further reported finding was that TCR beta sequences accurately predicted the HLA-A and HLA-B alleles for most subjects in the first cohort. Across donors, most TCR sequences were observed very rarely, whereas some public TCRs were present in many individuals. Because HLA typing was missing for some donors at each locus, association tests included only the typed subset. A group of highly shared sequence variants was considered likely to be a technical artifact of the sequencing pipeline. In a later analysis, TCR association rates were found to vary across HLA loci, with the most associated TCRs seen for DRB1 alleles and the fewest for HLA-C alleles. Three of the identified cytomegalovirus-associated TCR beta chains were confirmed in vitro to be specific for cytomegalovirus antigens. About 15 rarely observed V segments, including chromosome 9 orphons, were excluded from the earlier analysis of almost 600 of the donors because counts were too low. In this cohort, only TCR beta chains were sequenced, and detectable features were limited by the absence of alpha or paired-chain data. A later analysis found that most CMV-associated TCR beta chains appeared HLA-restricted, with HLA associations seemingly driven largely by CMV exposure. Linkage disequilibrium might explain the correlated functional status among segregating V segments, but an unknown experimental factor could not be ruled out. CMV serostatus was the only immune exposure information available for the cohort. At a false discovery rate of 0.05, a later analysis linked some 17,000 TCR beta sequences to specific HLA alleles. Because the 87-base-pair reads could not distinguish some IMGT-functional V segments, including TRBV6-2 and TRBV6-3, those segments were excluded. The study gave a list of some 150 TCR beta chains associated with cytomegalovirus. An earlier analysis of around 540 of the donors showed that most TCR beta V segments appeared in productive rearrangements either about 87% or about 30% of the time, which broadly matched IMGT annotations. Cytomegalovirus status was reported to be diagnosed by the classifier with high specificity and sensitivity in both the original and validation cohorts. Compared with the 666-donor mean, donors in an Asian-associated ancestry cluster had fewer N-insertions in productive TCRs, according to a later genetic analysis.

Looking up the germline V gene yields CDR1 LGHNA and CDR2 YNFKEQ. Trimming takes 0 bases off V and 12 bases off J; junction bases not matched to a gene: 8. Taken from cysteine to phenylalanine, the CDR3 has 14 residues. Of all the DNA, just the CDR3 is kept, 42 bases in frame from base 1. Sequenced sample: PBMCs. Recombination linked TRBV4-2 to TRBJ2-1; TRBD2 fits 7 bases in the junction. The sequence was obtained from a woman younger than 35 in good health and CMV-seropositive. CDR3 reads: CASSQELTSEGQFF. The sequence in DNA is TGTGCCAGCAGCCAAGAGCTTACTAGCGAGGGGCAGTTCTTC.